This entry concerns a single T cell receptor (beta chain). This CDR3 spans 15 amino acids. Germline trimming cut 6 bases from V and 4 bases from J; bases unmatched to any gene: 7. Germline lookup yields CDR1 MGHDK and CDR2 SYGVNS. These data come from a study of T-cell memory formation after mild COVID-19. TCRdb ran MiXCR on the 5' RACE reads and lists one entry per CDR3 protein. The sample consists of 250,000 or so distinct CDR3 sequences, 18% of them appearing once. This TCR was recovered from a man aged 18 to 35 who had mild COVID-19 (a few samples of this study predate the infection). Cell type and time point are not known. Sequenced sample: PBMCs or a T cell subset sorted from them (not recorded which). The rearrangement links TRBV25-1 to TRBJ2-5, with 11 bases identical to TRBD2. CDR3 DNA: TGTGCCAGCAGCCCAACGACTAGCGGGGTAGAGACCCAGTACTTC. It yields the protein CASSPTTSGVETQYF.